This is a list of T cell receptor beta chains from one sample in a study of cytomegalovirus exposure and HLA in healthy donors. Sequencing was performed with immunoSEQ multiplex PCR; in TCRdb, only in-frame clones are kept and a portion is missing. The data contain 90,000 to 120,000 clones, over 60% of them singletons. Material for sequencing was PBMCs. These receptor sequences come from a male donor in good health and CMV-seronegative. Each CDR3 is given with its conserved first and last residue. D genes are given only for firm matches. Where a row states a size, it is once, few, many or the class of an expanded clone; other rows omit it.

V gene: TRBV7-9
clone size: -
J gene: TRBJ2-1
D gene: TRBD2
CDR3 protein: CASSLDASGRNAYNEQFF
CDR3 DNA: TGTGCCAGCAGCTTAGATGCTAGCGGGAGGAACGCCTACAATGAGCAGTTCTTC

V gene: TRBV5-1
clone size: few
J gene: TRBJ2-7
D gene: -
CDR3 protein: CASSLGFGSYEQYF
CDR3 DNA: TGCGCCAGCAGCTTGGGCTTCGGGTCTTACGAGCAGTACTTC

V gene: TRBV18
clone size: -
J gene: TRBJ2-3
D gene: TRBD2
CDR3 protein: CASSPLAGAVTDTQYF
CDR3 DNA: TGTGCCAGCTCACCTCTAGCGGGTGCTGTCACAGATACGCAGTATTTT

V gene: TRBV6-1
clone size: -
J gene: TRBJ2-1
D gene: TRBD2
CDR3 protein: CATRTSGSSYNEQFF
CDR3 DNA: TGTGCCACCAGGACTAGCGGGAGCTCCTACAATGAGCAGTTCTTC

V gene: TRBV7-2
clone size: -
J gene: TRBJ2-5
D gene: TRBD2
CDR3 protein: CASSLGILAGKAQETQYF
CDR3 DNA: TGTGCCAGCAGCTTAGGGATACTAGCGGGAAAGGCTCAAGAGACCCAGTACTTC

V gene: TRBV12-5
clone size: -
J gene: TRBJ2-2
D gene: TRBD1
CDR3 protein: CASGLMTGSGPNTGELFF
CDR3 DNA: TGTGCTAGTGGTTTGATGACAGGGAGCGGACCGAACACCGGGGAGCTGTTTTTT

V gene: TRBV30
clone size: -
J gene: TRBJ2-5
D gene: -
CDR3 protein: CAWSAFLGANQETQYF
CDR3 DNA: TGTGCCTGGAGCGCCTTTTTAGGAGCCAACCAAGAGACCCAGTACTTC

V gene: TRBV18
clone size: few
J gene: TRBJ2-2
D gene: -
CDR3 protein: CASSEFGELFF
CDR3 DNA: TGTGCCAGCTCAGAGTTCGGGGAGCTGTTTTTT

V gene: TRBV2
clone size: -
J gene: TRBJ2-5
D gene: -
CDR3 protein: CASSEVRETQYF
CDR3 DNA: TGTGCCAGCAGTGAAGTTCGGGAGACCCAGTACTTC

V gene: TRBV7-9
clone size: -
J gene: TRBJ2-5
D gene: TRBD2
CDR3 protein: CASGTSGREETQYF
CDR3 DNA: TGTGCCAGCGGGACTAGCGGGAGGGAAGAGACCCAGTACTTC

V gene: TRBV6-5
clone size: -
J gene: TRBJ1-5
D gene: -
CDR3 protein: CASSYGSSDQPQHF
CDR3 DNA: TGTGCCAGCAGTTACGGGAGTTCGGATCAGCCCCAGCATTTT

V gene: TRBV29-1
clone size: -
J gene: TRBJ1-1
D gene: -
CDR3 protein: CSVAITEAFF
CDR3 DNA: TGCAGCGTTGCCATCACTGAAGCTTTCTTT

V gene: TRBV4-1
clone size: once
J gene: TRBJ1-1
D gene: -
CDR3 protein: CASSHLGGGNANTEAFF
CDR3 DNA: TGCGCCAGCAGCCATCTAGGGGGGGGCAACGCGAACACTGAAGCTTTCTTT

V gene: TRBV28
clone size: -
J gene: TRBJ1-2
D gene: -
CDR3 protein: CASSLDSGYRYTF
CDR3 DNA: TGTGCCAGCAGTTTGGACAGTGGGTATCGCTACACCTTC

V gene: TRBV27
clone size: -
J gene: TRBJ1-6
D gene: -
CDR3 protein: CASSFALPGSPLHF
CDR3 DNA: TGTGCCAGCAGTTTCGCACTCCCGGGGTCACCCCTCCACTTT

V gene: TRBV5-1
clone size: -
J gene: TRBJ1-2
D gene: -
CDR3 protein: CASSLDGTPYGYTF
CDR3 DNA: TGCGCCAGCAGCTTGGACGGGACACCCTATGGCTACACCTTC

V gene: TRBV5-6
clone size: -
J gene: TRBJ2-7
D gene: TRBD1
CDR3 protein: CASSLGQGVREQYF
CDR3 DNA: TGTGCCAGCAGCTTGGGCCAGGGGGTTCGGGAGCAGTACTTC

V gene: TRBV6-1
clone size: -
J gene: TRBJ2-1
D gene: -
CDR3 protein: CASRPGEAEQFF
CDR3 DNA: TGTGCCAGCAGGCCGGGGGAAGCTGAGCAGTTCTTC

V gene: TRBV5-8
clone size: -
J gene: TRBJ1-3
D gene: TRBD1
CDR3 protein: CASSRGQTGSGNTIYF
CDR3 DNA: TGTGCCAGCAGCAGGGGACAGACCGGCTCTGGAAACACCATATATTTT

V gene: TRBV7-3
clone size: -
J gene: TRBJ2-2
D gene: -
CDR3 protein: CASSLSTGELFF
CDR3 DNA: TGTGCCAGCAGCTTATCTACCGGGGAGCTGTTTTTT

V gene: TRBV5-1
clone size: -
J gene: TRBJ2-7
D gene: TRBD2
CDR3 protein: CASSPLSITGTSGRAVKEQYF
CDR3 DNA: TGCGCCAGCAGCCCCCTGTCTATAACCGGGACTAGCGGGAGGGCCGTTAAAGAGCAGTACTTC

V gene: TRBV4-1
clone size: once
J gene: TRBJ2-7
D gene: TRBD1
CDR3 protein: CASSTRQGQDDEQYF
CDR3 DNA: TGCGCCAGCAGCACAAGACAGGGCCAGGACGACGAGCAGTACTTC

V gene: TRBV5-6
clone size: -
J gene: TRBJ1-3
D gene: -
CDR3 protein: CASSLYAAGTSGNTIYF
CDR3 DNA: TGTGCCAGCAGCTTGTATGCTGCAGGGACTTCTGGAAACACCATATATTTT

V gene: TRBV30
clone size: -
J gene: TRBJ1-3
D gene: TRBD1
CDR3 protein: CAWEPGQGNTIYF
CDR3 DNA: TGTGCCTGGGAGCCGGGACAGGGGAACACCATATATTTT

V gene: TRBV4-1
clone size: -
J gene: TRBJ2-3
D gene: -
CDR3 protein: CASSQVVLSTDTQYF
CDR3 DNA: TGCGCCAGCAGCCAAGTAGTCCTCTCCACAGATACGCAGTATTTT

V gene: TRBV6-5
clone size: few
J gene: TRBJ2-2
D gene: TRBD2
CDR3 protein: CAAGSGARGGELFF
CDR3 DNA: TGTGCAGCAGGGAGCGGGGCAAGAGGCGGGGAGCTGTTTTTT

V gene: TRBV19
clone size: once
J gene: TRBJ2-3
D gene: TRBD2
CDR3 protein: CASRDGRAQDTQYF
CDR3 DNA: TGTGCCAGTAGAGACGGGAGGGCCCAAGATACGCAGTATTTT

V gene: TRBV7-9
clone size: -
J gene: TRBJ2-1
D gene: TRBD2
CDR3 protein: CASSLGLAGSIDEQFF
CDR3 DNA: TGTGCCAGCAGCTTAGGGCTAGCGGGAAGTATTGATGAGCAGTTCTTC

V gene: TRBV11-2
clone size: -
J gene: TRBJ2-7
D gene: -
CDR3 protein: CASSPDSNYYEQYF
CDR3 DNA: TGTGCCAGCAGCCCGGACAGCAACTACTACGAGCAGTACTTC

V gene: TRBV6-5
clone size: -
J gene: TRBJ1-6
D gene: -
CDR3 protein: CASSHRDSYNSPLHF
CDR3 DNA: TGTGCCAGCTCCCACAGGGACTCCTATAATTCACCCCTCCACTTT

V gene: TRBV6-4
clone size: -
J gene: TRBJ2-1
D gene: TRBD1
CDR3 protein: CASSDSTGQGGDEQFF
CDR3 DNA: TGTGCCAGCAGTGACTCGACCGGACAGGGGGGCGATGAGCAGTTCTTC

V gene: TRBV5-1
clone size: -
J gene: TRBJ2-7
D gene: -
CDR3 protein: CASSYIRDSDEVYEQYF
CDR3 DNA: TGCGCCAGCAGCTATATCCGGGACTCCGACGAAGTATACGAGCAGTACTTC

V gene: TRBV5-1
clone size: few
J gene: TRBJ2-7
D gene: -
CDR3 protein: CASSWGIGNSYEQYF
CDR3 DNA: TGCGCCAGCAGCTGGGGAATCGGGAACTCCTACGAGCAGTACTTC

V gene: TRBV27
clone size: -
J gene: TRBJ1-1
D gene: TRBD1
CDR3 protein: CASSQPRQGSAEAFF
CDR3 DNA: TGTGCCAGCAGTCAACCAAGACAGGGGAGCGCTGAAGCTTTCTTT

V gene: TRBV6-1
clone size: -
J gene: TRBJ1-2
D gene: TRBD1
CDR3 protein: CASSRQGSGYTF
CDR3 DNA: TGTGCCAGCAGTAGACAGGGCTCTGGCTACACCTTC

V gene: TRBV6-5
clone size: once
J gene: TRBJ2-5
D gene: TRBD1
CDR3 protein: CASRGGQGPSETQYF
CDR3 DNA: TGTGCCAGCAGGGGCGGACAGGGACCCTCGGAGACCCAGTACTTC

V gene: TRBV6-5
clone size: -
J gene: TRBJ2-5
D gene: -
CDR3 protein: CASSYMAGDETQYF
CDR3 DNA: TGTGCCAGCAGTTACATGGCAGGGGACGAGACCCAGTACTTC

V gene: TRBV15
clone size: -
J gene: TRBJ2-5
D gene: -
CDR3 protein: CATSRGGGGRETQYF
CDR3 DNA: TGTGCCACCAGCAGAGGGGGAGGGGGTCGAGAGACCCAGTACTTC

V gene: TRBV27
clone size: once
J gene: TRBJ2-5
D gene: TRBD2
CDR3 protein: CASSRSLAGGETQYF
CDR3 DNA: TGTGCCAGCAGTCGTTCACTAGCGGGAGGTGAGACCCAGTACTTC

V gene: TRBV30
clone size: -
J gene: TRBJ1-4
D gene: TRBD1
CDR3 protein: CAWPHTGAGTTNEKLFF
CDR3 DNA: TGTGCCTGGCCCCACACAGGGGCCGGAACAACTAATGAAAAACTGTTTTTT

V gene: TRBV27
clone size: -
J gene: TRBJ1-1
D gene: -
CDR3 protein: CASRVTRNTEAFF
CDR3 DNA: TGTGCCAGCAGGGTGACACGGAACACTGAAGCTTTCTTT

V gene: TRBV7-2
clone size: -
J gene: TRBJ1-2
D gene: -
CDR3 protein: CASSKSYGYTF
CDR3 DNA: TGTGCCAGCAGTAAGAGCTATGGCTACACCTTC

V gene: TRBV6-1
clone size: few
J gene: TRBJ2-1
D gene: -
CDR3 protein: CASSEQTGIYNEQFF
CDR3 DNA: TGTGCCAGCAGTGAGCAGACAGGCATTTACAATGAGCAGTTCTTC

V gene: TRBV6-5
clone size: medium-sized
J gene: TRBJ2-1
D gene: TRBD2
CDR3 protein: CASSPGLARDEQFF
CDR3 DNA: TGTGCCAGCAGTCCAGGACTAGCGCGGGATGAGCAGTTCTTC